A selection of T cell receptor beta chains follows, all from one sample in a study of blood T cell repertoires in COVID-19. Produced via immunoSEQ multiplex PCR; TCRdb's table is partial and in-frame only. This table has a few hundred thousand clones, 75% to 85% appearing once. Sequenced sample: peripheral blood. These receptors came from a human donor in a cohort sampled during active COVID-19. Both conserved end residues are part of each CDR3. Fields, in order: J gene, D gene, clone size, V gene, CDR3 DNA, CDR3 protein. D genes are given only for firm matches. Where a row states a size, it is once, few, many or the class of an expanded clone; other rows omit it.

TRBJ2-5 TRBD1 . TRBV19 TGTGCCACCCGAAAAGAGACAGGGTTGGCGACCCAGTACTTC CATRKETGLATQYF
TRBJ2-2 TRBD2 . TRBV5-6 TGTGCCAGCAGCTCCGGGGTAGCGGGAGTGACTAGGGAGCTGTTTTTT CASSSGVAGVTRELFF
TRBJ2-2 TRBD1 . TRBV5-1 TGCGCCAGCAGCTCGGAGGACAGGGGGCTGAGGAGCACCGGGGAGCTGTTTTTT CASSSEDRGLRSTGELFF
TRBJ2-1 . once TRBV27 TGTGCCAGCAGTCTGCGGGGAGGGGGCAATGAGCAGTTCTTC CASSLRGGGNEQFF
TRBJ1-6 TRBD1 few TRBV19 TGTGCCAGTAGTATAAGGGGGCCGGGGGATTCACCCCTCCACTTT CASSIRGPGDSPLHF
TRBJ2-4 . . TRBV7-6 TGTGCCAGCAGCTTAGCGCTCCGGGGAGTATTCGCCAAAAACATTCAGTACTTC CASSLALRGVFAKNIQYF
TRBJ2-1 . . TRBV10-3 TGTGCCATCAAGGGAGGGGGGGACACCGGCGGCGGTGAGCAGTTCTTC CAIKGGGDTGGGEQFF
TRBJ2-7 . once TRBV18 TGTGCCAGCTCACCCTCCCAGGGGGGCGAGCAGTACTTC CASSPSQGGEQYF
TRBJ1-4 TRBD1 . TRBV2 TGTGCCAGCAGGAGACAGGGGGCAGCTAATGAAAAACTGTTTTTT CASRRQGAANEKLFF
TRBJ2-7 TRBD2 . TRBV19 TGTGCCAGTAGTACCGGGACTAGCTACTACGAGCAGTACTTC CASSTGTSYYEQYF
TRBJ2-2 TRBD2 . TRBV7-9 TGTGCCAGCACCGGGTTGGCGGGAGCGGACGGGGAGCTGTTTTTT CASTGLAGADGELFF
TRBJ2-4 . . TRBV28 TGTGCCAGCAGACCCACAGGCTCAAAGGACATTCAGTACTTC CASRPTGSKDIQYF
TRBJ1-6 . . TRBV30 TGTGCCTGGAGTGGGACGGACAGAGGTTATAATTCACCCCTCCACTTT CAWSGTDRGYNSPLHF
TRBJ1-2 TRBD1 few TRBV5-1 TGCGCCAGCAGTCTGACAGGGGGCGATGGCTACACCTTC CASSLTGGDGYTF
TRBJ2-7 . . TRBV29-1 TGCAGCGTTGTACAGGGACCCTACGAGCAGTACTTC CSVVQGPYEQYF
TRBJ2-1 . . TRBV20-1 TGCAGTGCTAGCGGGTTCCATGAGCAGTTCTTC CSASGFHEQFF
TRBJ2-5 . . TRBV28 TGTGCCAGCAGTTTAGGCGCGGGGCGGGCCCAAGAGACCCAGTACTTC CASSLGAGRAQETQYF
TRBJ2-5 TRBD1 . TRBV6-5 TGTGCCAGCAGCCAGACAGGGGTGGTGGAGACCCAGTACTTC CASSQTGVVETQYF
TRBJ2-2 TRBD2 . TRBV27 TGTGCCAGCAAGAGAGCGGGGGCCGGGGAGCTGTTTTTT CASKRAGAGELFF
TRBJ2-1 TRBD2 . TRBV3-1/TRBV3-2 TGTGCCAGCAGCCTTGGTATTAGCGGGAGGGGTGAGCAGTTCTTC CASSLGISGRGEQFF
TRBJ1-2 TRBD1 . TRBV30 TGTGCCTGGAGTGTACGGTCAGGGGGACCTAACTATGGCTACACCTTC CAWSVRSGGPNYGYTF
TRBJ1-1 . . TRBV4-1 TGCGCCAGCAGCCGGACATGGACGATGAACACTGAAGCTTTCTTT CASSRTWTMNTEAFF
TRBJ2-1 . . TRBV20-1 TGCAGTGCTAGTGCGACTAGGTCTTACAATGAGCAGTTCTTC CSASATRSYNEQFF
TRBJ2-7 . . TRBV3-1/TRBV3-2 TGTGCCAGCAGCCAAGCGGGAGTGGGTTCCTACGAGCAGTACTTC CASSQAGVGSYEQYF
TRBJ1-5 . . TRBV7-2 TGTGCCAGCAGCCCCAGGGGAGGGGCCAATCAGCCCCAGCATTTT CASSPRGGANQPQHF
TRBJ1-5 TRBD1 . TRBV19 TGTGCCAGCAAGAGGGACAGGGACTTGGATAGCAATCAGCCCCAGCATTTT CASKRDRDLDSNQPQHF
TRBJ2-7 TRBD2 . TRBV5-1 TGCGCCAGCAGCCCGGCCGGGGTGGCGGGAGGATACTTTACGCTACGAGGGCAGTACTTC CASSPAGVAGGYFTLRGQYF
TRBJ1-2 . . TRBV19 TGTGCCAGTAGTATCCAGGGGAGCTATGGCTACACCTTC CASSIQGSYGYTF
TRBJ1-5 TRBD1 . TRBV19 TGTGCCAGTAGTATTGGGACAGGGGGCTTGATTCAGCCCCAGCATTTT CASSIGTGGLIQPQHF
TRBJ2-1 TRBD2 . TRBV3-1/TRBV3-2 TGTGCCAGCAGCCAAGATATGGGACTAGCGGGAGCGAGCTCCTACAATGAGCAGTTCTTC CASSQDMGLAGASSYNEQFF
TRBJ2-1 TRBD1 . TRBV29-1 TGCAGCGCCGCTAAATCGACAGGGGCAGGTGAGCAGTTCTTC CSAAKSTGAGEQFF
TRBJ1-6 . . TRBV5-1 TGCGCCAGCAGCTTGGCCCAGGGGAGGGGATCACCCCTCCACTTT CASSLAQGRGSPLHF
TRBJ2-7 . . TRBV7-8 TGTGCCAGCAGCTCCGGGGTAGGAGGCGAGCAGTACTTC CASSSGVGGEQYF
TRBJ2-4 . . TRBV2 TGTGCCAGCAGTCCTCGATTCCAGGGAGGAGACATTCAGTACTTC CASSPRFQGGDIQYF
TRBJ1-5 . . TRBV4-1 TGCGCCAGCAGCCTAATGACAGGTAGCAATCAGCCCCAGCATTTT CASSLMTGSNQPQHF
TRBJ2-3 . . TRBV27 TGTGCCAGCAGTTTACGGCAGGGAATTGATACGCAGTATTTT CASSLRQGIDTQYF
TRBJ2-5 TRBD2 . TRBV10-2 TGCGCCAGCAGTGAGTTACCAGCGGGAGGAGTGGGGCAAGAGACCCAGTACTTC CASSELPAGGVGQETQYF
TRBJ2-3 TRBD2 . TRBV19 TGTGCCAGTAGTATAGAATTCTTGGCGGGAGTCACAGATACGCAGTATTTT CASSIEFLAGVTDTQYF
TRBJ1-2 . many TRBV14 TGTGCCAGCAGCCAAGGCTCGGTACTTAACTATGGCTACACCTTC CASSQGSVLNYGYTF
TRBJ2-3 TRBD2 once TRBV7-2 TGTGCCAGCAGCCGGGGGGTCGCGGATACGCAGTATTTT CASSRGVADTQYF
TRBJ2-6 TRBD1 . TRBV7-9 TGTGCCAGCAGCTCCACAGGGGCTGGGGCCAACGTCCTGACTTTC CASSSTGAGANVLTF
TRBJ1-5 . . TRBV6-6 TGTGCCAGCAGTTACTCGAGCGGGGGGAATCAGCCCCAGCATTTT CASSYSSGGNQPQHF
TRBJ2-2 . . TRBV29-1 TGCAGCGTTGAAAAGCCCGGGGAGCTGTTTTTT CSVEKPGELFF
TRBJ1-4 . . TRBV28 TGTGCCAGCAGTTTAGGAGGGGCCGAAAAACTGTTTTTT CASSLGGAEKLFF
TRBJ1-2 TRBD1 many TRBV28 TGTGCCAGCAGCTCTGGGACAGGGGGCACATCCCTATATGGCTACACCTTC CASSSGTGGTSLYGYTF
TRBJ2-3 TRBD1 few TRBV30 TGTGCCTGGAGTGAAGGACAGGGGGGAGATACGCAGTATTTT CAWSEGQGGDTQYF
TRBJ1-4 . . TRBV28 TGTGCCAGCAGCTCGCCCGGGACTTCAACTAATGAAAAACTGTTTTTT CASSSPGTSTNEKLFF
TRBJ2-1 TRBD1 . TRBV5-1 TGCGCCAGCAGCTTGGACGGGACAGGGTACAATGAGCAGTTCTTC CASSLDGTGYNEQFF
TRBJ1-2 TRBD1 . TRBV19 TGTGCCAGTAGTGCAGGACAGGGGGCTGGAGAAGGCTACACCTTC CASSAGQGAGEGYTF